The clone carrying this T cell receptor beta chain was seen more than once but under ten times. This CDR3 has 18 residues. With 0 bases clipped from V and 1 base from J, the junction kept 9 bases outside the gene matches. The germline gives CDR1 KGHSH, CDR2 LQKENI. Original processing methods: Reference gene primers were amplified, and this amplification served to estimate nucleated cell counts. Profiling relied on immunoSEQ multiplex PCR, and the TCRdb table lists in-frame clones only, not all of them. V, J and clone size reflect that table, while D and trimming were determined from the DNA. The sample yields roughly 150,000 clones, around nine tenths seen once. This record comes from a study of blood T cell repertoires in COVID-19. Background on the study: Donors in the United States, Italy and Spain gave samples during acute or convalescent COVID-19. T cells, B-cell-depleted T cells, or PBMCs supplied cDNA or gDNA.

Sequenced input: peripheral blood. The chain recombines TRBV18 with TRBJ1-5, with 7 bases identical to TRBD1. This clonotype originated in a woman in her 70s with acute or convalescent COVID-19. The CDR3 DNA reads TGTGCCAGCTCACCACCCCAATCCAGGGGGACCAGCAATCAGCCCCAGCATTTT. The encoded protein is CASSPPQSRGTSNQPQHF.